One and the same sample provided the 15 T cell receptor beta chains below, sequenced in a study of T cell repertoires in cytomegalovirus infection. In TCRdb, the reads were re-called with MiXCR into one record per CDR3 protein. The sample contains roughly 180,000 distinct CDR3 sequences, 28% of which appear only once. The sequenced sample was PBMCs. These receptors were taken from a human donor in good health (CMV status not recorded). Some clones in this sample may be carry-over from other donors' samples.

The chain uses TRBV6-1 and TRBJ2-3; TRBD1 agrees at 11 bases. There are 14 residues in the CDR3. Germline V gives CDR1 MNHNS, CDR2 SASEGT. The trim removed 7 bases at V and 5 bases at J, leaving 5 bases unmatched. CDR3 sequence reads: CASKSDRGQDTQYF. CDR3 nucleotide sequence: TGTGCCAGCAAGTCGGACAGGGGGCAAGATACGCAGTATTTT.

This clonotype was recorded at least ten times. The chain carries TRBV7-2 and TRBJ1-5; 9 bases agree with TRBD1. The germline CDR1 and CDR2 sequences are SGHTA and FQGNSA. J lost 5 bases, V lost 4 bases, and 9 bases had no gene match. This CDR3 is built from 16 residues. Here the CDR3 DNA reads TGTGCCAGCAGCTCTTCCCTCGACAGGGGGGATCAGCCCCAGCATTTT. Amino acid sequence: CASSSSLDRGDQPQHF.

This clonotype was detected ten times or more. V usage is TRBV7-9 and J usage is TRBJ2-1, with a possible D match to TRBD1 (7 bases). This CDR3 is built from 15 residues. Germline lookup yields CDR1 SEHNR and CDR2 FQNEAQ (reference sequence). V lost 5 bases and J 6 bases, leaving 17 bases between the germline ends. CDR3 nucleotides: TGTGCCAGCAGCGTGTCAGGGGGGAATCGCAATGAGCAGTTCTTC. The encoded protein is CASSVSGGNRNEQFF.

In this sample, this clonotype turned up a few times. The genes are TRBV2 and TRBJ2-3; tentative D call: TRBD2 (6 bases). V lost 8 bases and J lost 6, with 18 bases in between. Germline CDR1 SNHLY, CDR2 FYNNEI. The CDR3 has 14 amino acids. This chain's CDR3 is CASPQRGASDTQYF. CDR3 nucleotides: TGTGCCAGCCCCCAACGCGGGGCATCGGATACGCAGTATTTT. The full variable domain, rest sourced from reference TRBV2 and TRBJ2-3, is EPEVTQTPSHQVTQMGQEVILRCVPISNHLYFYWYRQILGQKVEFLVSFYNNEISEKSEIFDDQFSVERPDGSNFTLKIRSTKLEDSAMYFCASPQRGASDTQYFGPGTRLTVL.

CDR3 amino acids: CASSFQHQPQHF. CDR3 nucleotide sequence: TGTGCCAGCAGCTTTCAACATCAGCCCCAGCATTTT. The rearrangement links TRBV7-2 to TRBJ1-5; no clear D gene. The V gene lost 3 bases and the J gene lost 5 bases, with 5 bases spanning the gap. The CDR3 length is 12 residues. Germline CDR1 SGHTA, CDR2 FQGNSA.

The chain links TRBV20-1 to TRBJ1-4; TRBD1 matches at 7 bases. V gave up 3 bases and J gave up 7 bases; unmatched junction bases: 8. The V gene's germline CDR1 is DFQATT and CDR2 SNEGSKA (reference sequence). The CDR3 totals 14 residues. Here the CDR3 DNA reads TGCAGTGCTAGCAGACAGGGTCGGAGTGAAAAACTGTTTTTT. Encoded protein: CSASRQGRSEKLFF.

This clonotype came up many times. J is TRBJ1-3 and V is TRBV7-8, with D hard to call. V gave up 4 bases and J gave up 1 base, with 11 bases separating them. CDR3 length: 15 amino acids. Per germline, CDR1 SGHVS and CDR2 FQNEAQ. The CDR3 loop is CASSSQLNSGNTIYF. The CDR3 DNA sequence: TGTGCCAGCAGCTCCCAACTCAATTCTGGAAACACCATATATTTT.

This clonotype came up a few times. The gene calls are TRBV6-1 and TRBJ1-6; 8 nucleotides match TRBD1. The CDR3 sequence is 14 residues long. V lost 6 bases, J lost 10 bases, and 8 bases stayed unmatched. Germline-derived CDR1 and CDR2 are MNHNS and SASEGT. CDR3 DNA: TGTGCCAGCAGATCCCAGGGGGCTGGGTCACCCCTCCACTTT. It yields the protein CASRSQGAGSPLHF.

This clonotype was counted a single time. A much larger clone lies one base from this, so it may be a read error. The J gene is TRBJ1-2, the V gene TRBV4-1; no definite D call. Trimming cost V 2 bases and J 0 bases, with 10 bases left between them. CDR3 length: 15 amino acids. Germline loops: CDR1 MGHRA, CDR2 YSYEKL. The CDR3 DNA reads as TGCGCCAGCAGCCAACCGGACGGGGCTAACTATGGCTACACCTTC. As protein: CASSQPDGANYGYTF.

Details on this clonotype: This clone may be a read error of a much larger clone one base away. The chain joins TRBV7-8 to TRBJ2-3; D not certain. Trimming left V 4 bases short and J 1 base short, with 9 bases between. The germline V gene has CDR1 SGHVS and CDR2 FQNEAQ. The CDR3 sequence is 14 residues long. The CDR3 nucleotides read TGTGCCAGCAGCTCTACCTTCGGCACAGATACGCAGTATTTT. Translation: CASSSTFGTDTQYF.

This clonotype was detected only a few times. The chain employs TRBV19 and TRBJ2-2, with 10 bases aligning to TRBD1. Losses at the gene ends were 10 bases for V and 6 bases for J; bases not matched to a gene: 8. Germline CDR1 and CDR2: LNHDA and SQIVND (reference sequence). This CDR3 has 14 amino acids. The CDR3 spells CATKGTGVPGELFF. The CDR3 DNA sequence: TGTGCCACCAAAGGGACAGGGGTACCCGGGGAGCTGTTTTTT.

This chain uses TRBV7-9 with TRBJ2-2; D is ambiguous. Germline lookup yields CDR1 SEHNR and CDR2 FQNEAQ (reference sequence). This CDR3 comprises 14 residues. V lost 6 bases, J lost 2 bases, and 10 bases lay in between. CDR3 sequence reads: CASSGRLNTGELFF. The DNA of the CDR3 is TGTGCCAGCAGTGGGCGGTTAAACACCGGGGAGCTGTTTTTT.

This clonotype was recorded a few times. The chain uses TRBV6-2 or TRBV6-3 and TRBJ2-3, with 11 bases aligning to TRBD2. From germline, CDR1 is MNHEY and CDR2 SVGEGT. J gave up 1 base and V 7 bases, and 4 bases lay outside the gene matches. The CDR3 is made up of 15 amino acids. DNA of the CDR3: TGTGCCAGCAACTCGGGACTAGCGGGCACAGATACGCAGTATTTT. Residues: CASNSGLAGTDTQYF.

The genes are TRBV12-3 or TRBV12-4 and TRBJ2-1, with 7 bases that match TRBD1. V gave up 5 bases and J gave up 10 bases; unmatched junction bases: 11. This CDR3 is 14 amino acids long. The CDR3 spells CASSPSDRAVEQFF. The DNA for the CDR3 is TGTGCCAGCAGTCCATCCGACAGGGCCGTCGAGCAGTTCTTC.

This clonotype was found once. The junction departs from germline at one end; a sequencing error may be responsible. The chain couples TRBV6-1 to TRBJ1-1; a possible D gene is TRBD1 (6 bases). Germline values: CDR1 MNHNS, CDR2 SASEGT. The CDR3 is made up of 12 amino acids. Written as DNA, the CDR3 is TGCCTCACGGGACACCTGAACACTGAAGCTTTCTTT. It is translated as CLTGHLNTEAFF.